What follows are 24 T cell receptor beta chains derived from one specimen sequenced in a study of yellow fever vaccine responses in identical twins. TCRdb passed the RT-PCR reads through MiXCR, listing each CDR3 protein once. The profile covers thousands of distinct CDR3 sequences, with about two thirds appearing a single time and roughly 1.7% taken by the ten largest. The sample in question was T cells from blood (PBMCs), unsorted or a sorted subset (not recorded which), obtained before or after yellow fever vaccination (not recorded which). These receptor sequences come from a woman aged 18-29 years who received the yellow fever vaccine.

This rearrangement joins TRBV3-1 to TRBJ2-1, with D unresolved. This CDR3 is 12 amino acids long. V lost 6 bases and J 10 bases, leaving 13 bases between the germline ends. CDR1 LGHDT and CDR2 YNNKEL come from the germline V gene (reference sequence). CDR3 DNA: TGTGCCAGCAGTCATTGGGCGGTCGAGCAGTTCTTC. Protein product: CASSHWAVEQFF.

A single count supports this clonotype. V usage is TRBV6-2 or TRBV6-3 and J usage is TRBJ1-5; the match to TRBD1 covers 7 bases. The CDR3 is 16 residues long. Germline V gene lookup returns CDR1 MNHEY and CDR2 SVGEGT. The V segment lost 2 bases and the J segment 3 bases; nucleotides outside the gene matches: 7. In nucleotides, the CDR3 is TGTGCCAGCAGTTACCCCCTACAGGGGACCAATCAGCCCCAGCATTTT. Residues: CASSYPLQGTNQPQHF.

The rearrangement links TRBV29-1 to TRBJ1-1, with D uncertain. V was shortened by 5 bases and J by 1 base, with 11 bases between the two germline ends. The CDR3 has 13 residues. CDR1 and CDR2 from the germline V gene are SQVTM and ANQGSEA. In DNA, the CDR3 is TGCAGCGTTCGGCAGATCCAGAACACTGAAGCTTTCTTT. Translating it yields CSVRQIQNTEAFF.

The chain joins TRBV10-1 to TRBJ2-1; 7 bases line up with TRBD2. V shed 4 bases, J shed 2 bases, and the junction held 2 bases outside the gene matches. This CDR3 comprises 14 residues. Germline V gene lookup returns CDR1 WNHNN and CDR2 SYGVQD (reference sequence). The CDR3 DNA reads as TGCGCCAGCAGTGGAGGACTAGCCTACAATGAGCAGTTCTTC. Translated, it gives CASSGGLAYNEQFF.

The chain has TRBV29-1 and TRBJ2-1, with 9 bases aligning to TRBD1. CDR3 size: 14 residues. The V gene's germline CDR1 is SQVTM and CDR2 ANQGSEA. The junction had 4 bases not matched to a gene; V was cut back by 3 bases and J by 4 bases. CDR3 bases: TGCAGCGTTGAGTGGACAGGGGCTTACAATGAGCAGTTCTTC. This codes for CSVEWTGAYNEQFF.

The V call is TRBV5-1, the J call TRBJ2-1, with 12 bases fitting TRBD2. Trimming took 4 bases from V and 4 from J; bases not matched to a gene: 9. CDR3 length: 17 amino acids. Germline lookup yields CDR1 SGHRS and CDR2 YFSETQ. The CDR3 region has the DNA TGCGCCAGCAGCCAACTGACTAGCGGGAGTTTTTACAATGAGCAGTTCTTC. Translation: CASSQLTSGSFYNEQFF.

The chain combines TRBV12-3 or TRBV12-4 with TRBJ2-7; TRBD2 matches at 11 bases. The CDR3 totals 13 residues. The trim removed 7 bases at V and 9 bases at J, leaving 8 bases unmatched. For the CDR3, the DNA is TGTGCCAGCATGCCACTAGCGGGAGTGGGGCAGTACTTC. The encoded protein is CASMPLAGVGQYF.

This chain links TRBV28 with TRBJ1-5, with 9 bases aligning to TRBD1. V lost 6 bases, J lost 7 bases, and 13 bases stayed unmatched. Germline CDR1 and CDR2: MDHEN and SYDVKM. The length of the CDR3 is 16 residues. CDR3 amino acids: CASSPMGQGQEQPQHF. Written as DNA, the CDR3 is TGTGCCAGCAGCCCCATGGGACAGGGACAGGAGCAGCCCCAGCATTTT.

The gene calls are TRBV6-4 and TRBJ2-3; possible D gene TRBD2, 5 bases. Trimming removed 5 bases from V and 6 bases from J, with 12 bases in between. The CDR3 consists of 13 residues. Per germline, CDR1 MRHNA and CDR2 SNTAGT. CDR3 protein: CASSTRGLDTQYF. The CDR3 DNA is TGTGCCAGCAGTACTCGGGGTTTGGATACGCAGTATTTT.

A single count supports this clonotype. The chain links TRBV7-9 to TRBJ2-4, with unresolved D. CDR1 SEHNR and CDR2 FQNEAQ come from the germline V gene (reference sequence). The CDR3 has 14 amino acids. Trimming stripped 7 bases from V and 0 bases from J, with 10 bases between. For the CDR3, the DNA is TGTGCCAGCACCTCCGGTCTAGCCAAAAACATTCAGTACTTC. Translated: CASTSGLAKNIQYF.

This chain joins TRBV2 and TRBJ1-1; D is uncertain. V was pared by 4 bases and J by 0 bases, with 6 bases between. The CDR3 consists of 13 residues. From germline, CDR1 is SNHLY and CDR2 FYNNEI. CDR3 nucleotide sequence: TGTGCCAGCAGTGTGAAAGTGAACACTGAAGCTTTCTTT. It specifies CASSVKVNTEAFF.

This chain uses TRBV29-1 with TRBJ2-7; 8 positions agree with TRBD1. The J segment lost 3 bases and the V segment lost 6 bases, leaving 7 bases of the junction unmatched. The germline V gene encodes CDR1 SQVTM and CDR2 ANQGSEA. CDR3 length: 13 residues. The CDR3 loop reads CSVSTGASYEQYF. CDR3 DNA sequence: TGCAGCGTCTCGACAGGGGCAAGCTACGAGCAGTACTTC.

The gene calls are TRBV20-1 and TRBJ2-7, with D unclear. This CDR3 comprises 15 residues. Looked up from germline, CDR1 is DFQATT and CDR2 is SNEGSKA (reference sequence). V gave up 0 bases and J gave up 4 bases, with 16 bases separating them. CDR3 in amino acids: CSARDRLQGMYEQYF. The CDR3 DNA sequence: TGCAGTGCTAGAGATCGTCTTCAAGGGATGTACGAGCAGTACTTC.

The J gene is TRBJ2-7, the V gene TRBV21-1; TRBD1, the table's D call, lacks a check against the DNA. TRBV21-1 is assigned pseudogene status. There are 13 residues in the CDR3. The CDR3 spells CASRIRAVYEQYF. The CDR3, as DNA: TGTGCCAGCAGAATCCGGGCCGTTTACGAGCAGTACTTC.

The genes are TRBV6-1 and TRBJ2-1; the match to TRBD2 covers 13 bases. Germline CDR1 MNHNS, CDR2 SASEGT. This CDR3 contains 15 residues. Unmatched junction bases numbered 3, after V lost 6 bases and J lost 4 bases. CDR3 in amino acids: CASSRTSGGYNEQFF. DNA for the CDR3: TGTGCCAGCAGCAGGACTAGCGGGGGATACAATGAGCAGTTCTTC.

J is TRBJ2-5 and V is TRBV18; D is unclear. V lost 2 bases and J lost 2, with 9 bases in between. The CDR3 runs to 14 residues. Germline CDR1 reads KGHSH; CDR2 reads LQKENI. CDR3 sequence: CASSPGTAQETQYF. The CDR3 coding sequence is TGTGCCAGCTCACCAGGCACAGCGCAAGAGACCCAGTACTTC.

The rearrangement joins TRBV5-1 to TRBJ2-2; possible D gene TRBD2, 6 bases. The CDR3 sequence is 17 residues long. Trimming cost V 0 bases and J 0 bases, with 12 bases left between them. Germline lookup yields CDR1 SGHRS and CDR2 YFSETQ. The CDR3 coding sequence is TGCGCCAGCAGCTTGGACCTCAGCGGGTCGAACACCGGGGAGCTGTTTTTT. Translated: CASSLDLSGSNTGELFF.

V and J are TRBV29-1 and TRBJ1-1; D is ambiguous. The CDR3 consists of 13 residues. Germline V gives CDR1 SQVTM, CDR2 ANQGSEA. V gave up 2 bases and J gave up 1 base, with 8 bases separating them. This CDR3 reads CSVERPSNTEAFF. The CDR3 DNA sequence: TGCAGCGTTGAAAGGCCATCGAACACTGAAGCTTTCTTT.

The V gene is TRBV5-4, the J gene TRBJ2-2; D may be TRBD1 or TRBD2 (5 bases each). Germline V gene sequence: CDR1 SGHNT, CDR2 YYREEE (reference sequence). CDR3 length: 15 residues. V shed 4 bases and J shed 4 bases, with 14 bases lying between them. For the CDR3, the DNA is TGTGCCAGCAGCGGGAAGGGACCCGGCACCGGGGAGCTGTTTTTT. Translated: CASSGKGPGTGELFF.

V and J are TRBV29-1 and TRBJ2-7; no clear D gene. The germline V gene encodes CDR1 SQVTM and CDR2 ANQGSEA. This CDR3 spans 12 amino acids. Trimming shortened V by 2 bases and J by 3 bases, and 8 bases separated the two germline ends. The CDR3 here is CSVEREDYEQYF. CDR3 coding DNA: TGCAGCGTTGAAAGGGAAGACTACGAGCAGTACTTC.

The table lists this clonotype with a count of one. The CDR3 region has the DNA TGTGCCAGCTCACGGGCGGGTTACAGTTACAATGAGCAGTTCTTC. It yields the protein CASSRAGYSYNEQFF. The chain uses TRBV18 and TRBJ2-1, with D perhaps matching TRBD2 (5 bases). The CDR3 covers 15 residues. CDR1 is KGHSH and CDR2 is LQKENI in the germline V gene. V shed 4 bases and J shed 4 bases, with 14 bases lying between them.

The V call is TRBV11-1, the J call TRBJ2-1; D gene uncertain. Germline V gene data show CDR1 as SGHAT and CDR2 as FQDESV (reference sequence). This CDR3 spans 14 amino acids. V gave up 2 bases and J gave up 6 bases, with 11 bases separating them. CDR3 bases: TGTGCCAGCAGCTTACTAGTTTGGTTCAATGAGCAGTTCTTC. Protein sequence: CASSLLVWFNEQFF.

The chain carries TRBV5-1 and TRBJ2-7, with 7 bases identical to TRBD1. The CDR3 runs 15 residues. V was clipped by 3 bases and J by 0 bases; unmatched bases: 6. Germline values: CDR1 SGHRS, CDR2 YFSETQ. CDR3 sequence: CASSWTGLGSYEQYF. The CDR3 DNA reads TGCGCCAGCAGCTGGACAGGATTAGGCTCCTACGAGCAGTACTTC. The whole variable domain, filled in from reference TRBV5-1 and TRBJ2-7, reads KAGVTQTPRYLIKTRGQQVTLSCSPISGHRSVSWYQQTPGQGLQFLFEYFSETQRNKGNFPGRFSGRQFSNSRSEMNVSTLELGDSALYLCASSWTGLGSYEQYFGPGTRLTVT.

This clonotype has just a few counts. The chain couples TRBV4-2 to TRBJ2-7, with TRBD2 matching 7 bases. The germline V gene has CDR1 LGHNA and CDR2 YNFKEQ. CDR3 length: 14 amino acids. With V trimmed by 4 bases and J by 3 bases, 6 bases remained unmatched. The DNA of the CDR3 is TGTGCCAGCAGCCGGAAAGGGGAGGGCTACGAGCAGTACTTC. Translation: CASSRKGEGYEQYF.